One sample yielded the 10 T cell receptor beta chains listed below, sequenced in a study of T cell clonality in common variable immunodeficiency. TCRdb keeps only in-frame clones here, not all; method: immunoSEQ multiplex PCR. The sample includes 50,000 to 60,000 clones, none of them occurring once. The sample comprised peripheral blood mononuclear cells. The origin of the receptors is a person between 18 and 75 years old in good health.

Ten or more counts support this clone. The missing CDR3 end, 3 residues past where the read stops, is filled in from the germline J gene. The chain couples TRBV20-1 to TRBJ2-1; D perhaps matches TRBD2 (5 bases). The V gene's germline CDR1 is DFQATT and CDR2 SNEGSKA (reference sequence). The CDR3 contains 12 residues. Trimming left V 6 bases short and J 8 bases short, with 14 bases between. CDR3 sequence reads: CSARTAAHEQFF. Incomplete CDR3 DNA: TGCAGTGCCCGGACTGCCGCCCATGAG.

This clone has just a few counts. Read sequence stops 3 residues before the CDR3 end, and the germline J gene provides the missing end. The same CDR3 is also encoded by other DNA sequences in this sample. V and J are TRBV20-1 and TRBJ2-3, with 7 positions matching TRBD2. The CDR3 covers 13 residues. Trimming removed 7 bases from V and 4 bases from J; junction bases left unmatched: 8. Per the germline V gene, CDR1 is DFQATT and CDR2 is SNEGSKA (reference sequence). The sequenced CDR3 bases are TGCAGTGGGCTGGCGGGAGACGCAGATACG. This sequence encodes CSGLAGDADT. The complete CDR3 sequence is CSGLAGDADTQYF.

This clone has at least ten counts. From the germline J gene comes the end of the CDR3, since the read stops 3 residues before it. The genes are TRBV7-9 and TRBJ2-1, with 9 bases lining up with TRBD1. Germline V CDR1 and CDR2: SEHNR, FQNEAQ (reference sequence). This CDR3 is 14 amino acids long. CDR3 bases read: TGTGCTCAGCAGGCGGACAGGGGAGGGAATGAG. It specifies CAQQADRGGNE. The full CDR3 sequence reads CAQQADRGGNEQFF.

The table lists this clone with many counts. CDR3 amino acids: CSASNGDTGGTEAFF. The CDR3 DNA, read in part, is TGCAGTGCTAGTAATGGCGACACGGGGGGGACTGAA. The chain is built from TRBV20-1 and TRBJ1-1; perhaps TRBD1 as D (5 bases). The DNA ends 3 residues before the CDR3 does, and the rest of the CDR3 is filled in from the germline J gene. CDR1 is DFQATT, CDR2 SNEGSKA, per germline (reference sequence). The V and J ends lost 3 bases and 5 bases respectively, with 19 bases between them. The CDR3 is 15 residues long.

This clone was seen a handful of times. The read finishes 3 residues shy of the CDR3 end, and the germline J gene is used to complete it. The chain combines TRBV7-2 with TRBJ2-1; D may be TRBD1 (6 bases). The CDR3 is 14 residues long. Trimming cost V 4 bases and J 9 bases, with 16 bases left between them. Germline V gene lookup returns CDR1 SGHTA and CDR2 FQGNSA. CDR3 residues: CASSSQGYYGEQFF. CDR3 bases read: TGTGCCAGCAGCTCGCAGGGGTATTACGGTGAG. Looking up the rest from reference TRBV7-2 and TRBJ2-1 gives the full variable domain: GAGVSQSPSNKVTEKGKDVELRCDPISGHTALYWYRQSLGQGLEFLIYFQGNSAPDKSGLPSDRFSAERTGGSVSTLTIQRTQQEDSAVYLCASSSQGYYGEQFFGPGTRLTVL.

This clone has at least ten counts. The read comes to an end 3 residues before the CDR3 does, leaving the germline J gene to fill in the end. This chain uses TRBV12-5 with TRBJ2-1, with D uncertain. Germline loops: CDR1 LGHNT, CDR2 FRNRAP. The length of the CDR3 is 12 residues. Trimming pared 7 bases from V and 7 bases from J, leaving 11 bases between. This chain's CDR3 is CASALFENEQFF. The DNA read from the CDR3 is TGTGCTAGTGCCCTATTTGAAAATGAG.

The sample holds many counts of this clone. The sequenced fragment ends 3 residues before the CDR3 boundary, so the rest is inferred from the germline J gene. V and J are TRBV7-2 and TRBJ1-6; 7 nucleotides align to TRBD1. This CDR3 spans 15 amino acids. V shed 5 bases, J shed 7 bases, and the junction held 8 bases outside the gene matches. Germline loops: CDR1 SGHTA, CDR2 FQGNSA. Incomplete CDR3 DNA: TGTGCCAGCAGCCCAGACAGGGTAGGCAATTCACCC. This encodes CASSPDRVGNSP. The entire CDR3 reads CASSPDRVGNSPLHF.

Remarks on this clone: The read stops 3 residues short of the end of the CDR3; the missing end is completed from the germline J gene. The chain uses TRBV7-9 and TRBJ2-3; 7 positions agree with TRBD1. V dropped 5 bases and J dropped 2; count of bases not matched to a gene: 7. Per germline, CDR1 SEHNR and CDR2 FQNEAQ (reference sequence). The CDR3 runs to 15 residues. The covered CDR3 bases are TGTGCCAGCAGCACCTACAGGGGCGTCACAGATACG. The encoded protein is CASSTYRGVTDT. The whole CDR3 reads CASSTYRGVTDTQYF.

Many counts were recorded for this clone. The read gets to within 3 residues of the CDR3 end, and the germline J gene fills in the rest. The chain recombines TRBV7-8 with TRBJ2-3; the match to TRBD2 covers 14 bases. The trim removed 5 bases at V and 7 bases at J, leaving 8 bases unmatched. Per the germline V gene, CDR1 is SGHVS and CDR2 is FQNEAQ. CDR3 length: 16 residues. Incomplete CDR3 DNA: TGTGCCAGCAGCCTTGGGACTAGCGGGAGTTTGTATACG. The encoded protein is CASSLGTSGSLYT. The CDR3 as a whole reads CASSLGTSGSLYTQYF.

This clone was observed many times. The CDR3 extends 3 residues past the end of the read, so its final part is completed from the germline J gene. V and J are TRBV20-1 and TRBJ2-7; perhaps TRBD1 as D (5 bases). The CDR3 consists of 12 residues. V gave up 0 bases and J gave up 6 bases, with 9 bases separating them. Per germline, CDR1 DFQATT and CDR2 SNEGSKA (reference sequence). The CDR3 sequence is CSARDLQAEQYF. The DNA read from the CDR3 is TGCAGTGCTAGAGATTTACAGGCCGAG.